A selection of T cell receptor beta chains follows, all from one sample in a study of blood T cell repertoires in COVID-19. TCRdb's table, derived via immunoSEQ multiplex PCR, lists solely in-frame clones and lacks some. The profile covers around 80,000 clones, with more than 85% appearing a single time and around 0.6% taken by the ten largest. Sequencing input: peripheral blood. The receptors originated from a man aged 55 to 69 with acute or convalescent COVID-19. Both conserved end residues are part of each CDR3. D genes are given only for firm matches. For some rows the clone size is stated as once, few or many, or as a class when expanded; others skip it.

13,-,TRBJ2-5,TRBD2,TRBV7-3,CASSPGLAETQYF,TGTGCCAGCAGCCCGGGACTAGCGGAGACCCAGTACTTC
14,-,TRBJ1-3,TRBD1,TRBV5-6,CASSSRGPGNTIYF,TGTGCCAGCAGCTCCAGGGGGCCTGGAAACACCATATATTTT
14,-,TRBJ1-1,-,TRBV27,CASSLLGGGTEAFF,TGTGCCAGCAGTTTATTAGGGGGGGGCACTGAAGCTTTCTTT
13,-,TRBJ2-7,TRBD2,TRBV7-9,CASSHGTSDRAYF,TGTGCCAGCAGCCACGGGACTAGCGACCGAGCATACTTC
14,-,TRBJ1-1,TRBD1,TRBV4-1,CASSQQDRGPEAFF,TGCGCCAGCAGCCAACAAGACAGGGGGCCTGAAGCTTTCTTT
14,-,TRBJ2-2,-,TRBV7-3,CASSPGVFPGELFF,TGTGCCAGCAGCCCGGGTGTGTTTCCCGGGGAGCTGTTTTTT
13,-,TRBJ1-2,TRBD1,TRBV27,CASSSTGVYGYTF,TGTGCCAGCAGTTCCACAGGGGTTTATGGCTACACCTTC
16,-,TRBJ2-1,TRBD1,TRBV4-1,CASSQDGGTGLNEQFF,TGCGCCAGCAGCCAAGATGGGGGGACAGGGTTGAATGAGCAGTTCTTC
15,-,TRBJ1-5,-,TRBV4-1,CASSQDGGTGQPQHF,TGCGCCAGCAGCCAAGACGGGGGGACTGGGCAGCCCCAGCATTTT
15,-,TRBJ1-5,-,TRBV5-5,CASSLGAGGNQPQHF,TGTGCCAGCAGCTTGGGGGCGGGAGGCAATCAGCCCCAGCATTTT
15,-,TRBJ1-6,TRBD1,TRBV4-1,CASSQADRADSPLHF,TGCGCCAGCAGCCAAGCTGACAGGGCTGATTCACCCCTCCACTTT
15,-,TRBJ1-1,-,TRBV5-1,CASSLGQIMNTEAFF,TGCGCCAGCAGCTTGGGACAGATAATGAACACTGAAGCTTTCTTT
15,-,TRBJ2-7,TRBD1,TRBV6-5,CASRAPRDRAYEQYF,TGTGCCAGCAGAGCCCCGAGGGACAGGGCATACGAGCAGTACTTC
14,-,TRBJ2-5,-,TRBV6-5,CASSYSGSQETQYF,TGTGCCAGCAGTTACTCCGGGTCGCAAGAGACCCAGTACTTC
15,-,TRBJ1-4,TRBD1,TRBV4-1,CASSSLDREGEKLFF,TGCGCCAGCAGCTCTTTGGACAGGGAGGGAGAAAAACTGTTTTTT
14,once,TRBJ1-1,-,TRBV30,CAWDSGLPNTEAFF,TGTGCCTGGGACTCGGGACTTCCGAACACTGAAGCTTTCTTT